Presented here are 22 T cell receptor beta chains from one specimen sequenced in a study of T-cell memory formation after mild COVID-19. TCRdb analysed the 5' RACE reads with MiXCR anew, one entry per CDR3 protein. Of approximately 260,000 distinct CDR3 sequences in the sample, 16% were seen once. The sequencing input was PBMCs or a T cell subset sorted from them (not recorded which). Receptors originate from a man aged 18 to 29 who had mild COVID-19 (a few samples of this study predate the infection). Cell type and time point are not known.

Many counts were recorded for this clonotype. The V gene is TRBV5-5, the J gene TRBJ2-5; D gene ambiguous. The CDR3 contains 14 residues. Germline-derived CDR1 and CDR2 are SGHKS and YYEKEE (reference sequence). Trimming took 2 bases from V and 1 from J, leaving 9 bases between them. The CDR3 sequence is CASSFRGSQETQYF. DNA of the CDR3: TGTGCCAGCAGCTTTCGTGGGTCCCAAGAGACCCAGTACTTC.

The chain combines TRBV28 with TRBJ2-3, with TRBD2 identical over 11 bases. The ends lost 4 bases at V and 0 bases at J; junction bases unmatched: 6. The germline V gene has CDR1 MDHEN and CDR2 SYDVKM. The CDR3 runs to 17 residues. CDR3 residues: CASSSISGGASTDTQYF. The DNA for the CDR3 is TGTGCCAGCAGTTCCATTAGCGGGGGGGCAAGCACAGATACGCAGTATTTT.

This CDR3 is CASRIHRGLNNEQFF. CDR3 in DNA: TGTGCCAGCAGAATTCACCGGGGGCTCAACAATGAGCAGTTCTTC. This chain connects TRBV7-3 to TRBJ2-1; the D gene could be TRBD1 or TRBD2 (6 bases each). The germline gives CDR1 SGHTA, CDR2 FQGTGA. CDR3 length equals 15 residues. Trimming removed 6 bases at V and 5 bases at J, with 17 bases between.

This clonotype was picked up many times. The genes are TRBV30 and TRBJ2-6; D is uncertain. V lost 6 bases and J lost 0, with 9 bases in between. There are 14 residues in the CDR3. CDR1 and CDR2 (germline): GTSNPN, SVGIG (reference sequence). The DNA for the CDR3 is TGTGCCTGCCAGAAAGACTCTGGGGCCAACGTCCTGACTTTC. Translation gives CACQKDSGANVLTF.

This clonotype was seen a few times. The chain joins TRBV7-9 to TRBJ1-2; 12 nucleotides agree with TRBD1. The CDR3 sequence is 16 residues long. Germline values: CDR1 SEHNR, CDR2 FQNEAQ (reference sequence). V was clipped by 0 bases and J by 6 bases; unmatched bases: 5. The CDR3, as DNA: TGTGCCAGCAGCTTAGCGGGACAGGGGGCGTCCGATGGCTACACCTTC. Its protein is CASSLAGQGASDGYTF.

This chain uses TRBV18 with TRBJ2-3, with TRBD2 matching 7 bases. Germline V gives CDR1 KGHSH, CDR2 LQKENI. This CDR3 has 16 amino acids. Unmatched junction bases numbered 9, after V lost 4 bases and J lost 2 bases. The CDR3 region is CASSQLKRGDTDTQYF. CDR3 bases: TGTGCCAGCTCACAACTCAAGCGGGGCGACACAGATACGCAGTATTTT.

In this sample, this clonotype turned up a few times. The chain is built from TRBV6-5 and TRBJ1-1; D remains ambiguous. Germline V gene lookup returns CDR1 MNHEY and CDR2 SVGAGI. The CDR3 has 13 residues. Trimming shortened V by 7 bases and J by 8 bases, and 17 bases separated the two germline ends. CDR3 in amino acids: CASNTPGTKEAFF. Written as DNA, the CDR3 is TGTGCCAGCAACACGCCCGGTACGAAGGAAGCTTTCTTT.

The rearrangement uses TRBV7-6 and TRBJ2-3; 10 bases align to TRBD2. Unmatched junction bases numbered 5, after V lost 5 bases and J lost 3 bases. CDR1 is SGHVS, CDR2 FNYEAQ, per germline. The CDR3 spans 15 residues. This CDR3 reads CASSPLAGRTDTQYF. For the CDR3, the DNA is TGTGCCAGCAGCCCACTAGCGGGAAGAACAGATACGCAGTATTTT.

V usage is TRBV12-3 or TRBV12-4 and J usage is TRBJ2-5; the match to TRBD2 covers 7 bases. V was clipped by 9 bases and J by 2 bases; unmatched bases: 12. The CDR3 has 15 amino acids. The CDR3 DNA reads TGTGCCAGTTTCAAATCTCGAGCGGGACAAGAGACCCAGTACTTC. This codes for CASFKSRAGQETQYF.

The table lists this clonotype with a few counts. The chain employs TRBV29-1 and TRBJ2-2; TRBD1 matches 8 bases. This CDR3 has 12 amino acids. Germline V gene sequence: CDR1 SQVTM, CDR2 ANQGSEA. V lost 5 bases to trimming and J lost 6 bases; unmatched junction nucleotides: 2. CDR3 residues: CSVPGGPGELFF. CDR3 coding DNA: TGCAGCGTTCCAGGGGGCCCCGGGGAGCTGTTTTTT.

This rearrangement joins TRBV4-1 to TRBJ1-1, with 7 bases identical to TRBD1. V gave up 1 base and J gave up 0 bases; unmatched junction bases: 5. Germline CDR1 MGHRA, CDR2 YSYEKL. There are 16 residues in the CDR3. CDR3: CASSQGRGQLNTEAFF. As DNA, the CDR3 is TGCGCCAGCAGCCAAGGGAGGGGACAGTTGAACACTGAAGCTTTCTTT.

V is TRBV5-5 and J is TRBJ2-7; TRBD1 agrees at 10 bases. The CDR3 extends over 15 amino acids. V trimming: 1 base; J trimming: 6 bases; junction bases outside the gene matches: 7. CDR1 and CDR2 (germline): SGHKS, YYEKEE (reference sequence). CDR3 protein: CASSLTGTGVIEQYV. CDR3 in DNA: TGTGCCAGCAGCTTGACGGGGACAGGGGTCATCGAGCAGTACGTC.

The chain has TRBV7-2 and TRBJ1-5; 9 positions match TRBD1. The V gene end was trimmed by 5 bases and the J gene end by 2 bases; junction bases not matched to a gene: 4. This CDR3 spans 15 amino acids. Germline V gene sequence: CDR1 SGHTA, CDR2 FQGNSA. This CDR3 reads CASSTWTGGNQPQHF. CDR3 in DNA: TGTGCCAGCAGCACCTGGACAGGGGGCAATCAGCCCCAGCATTTT.

This clonotype came up a few times. The chain employs TRBV7-2 and TRBJ1-2; D call uncertain. The CDR3 covers 10 residues. Trimming left V 8 bases short and J 8 bases short, with 9 bases between. Germline V CDR1 and CDR2: SGHTA, FQGNSA. CDR3 in amino acids: CASGRDGYTF. The CDR3 region has the DNA TGTGCCAGCGGGCGCGACGGCTACACCTTC.

The chain uses TRBV6-2 or TRBV6-3 and TRBJ2-7; the D is unclear. CDR3 length equals 15 residues. V dropped 0 bases and J dropped 3 bases, with 12 bases sitting between them. The germline V gene encodes CDR1 MNHEY and CDR2 SVGEGT. The CDR3 sequence is CASSYSAREDYEQYF. CDR3 coding DNA: TGTGCCAGCAGTTACTCGGCTAGGGAAGACTACGAGCAGTACTTC.

The rearrangement uses TRBV5-1 and TRBJ1-2, with D possibly TRBD1 on 5 matching bases. This CDR3 spans 13 amino acids. Looked up from germline, CDR1 is SGHRS and CDR2 is YFSETQ. V shed 1 base and J shed 8 bases, with 12 bases lying between them. DNA of the CDR3: TGCGCCAGCAGCTTGTGGGGGAAAGGGGGCTACACCTTC. Protein: CASSLWGKGGYTF. The full variable domain, rest sourced from reference TRBV5-1 and TRBJ1-2, is KAGVTQTPRYLIKTRGQQVTLSCSPISGHRSVSWYQQTPGQGLQFLFEYFSETQRNKGNFPGRFSGRQFSNSRSEMNVSTLELGDSALYLCASSLWGKGGYTFGSGTRLTVV.

The chain is built from TRBV6-5 and TRBJ1-1; D possibly corresponds to TRBD1 (6 bases). The CDR3 totals 15 residues. Germline CDR1 is MNHEY and CDR2 is SVGAGI. The V end lost 6 bases, the J end lost 4 bases, and 18 bases lay between the germline ends. The CDR3 sequence is CASSYRATGSTEAFF. The CDR3, as DNA: TGTGCCAGCAGCTACAGGGCGACGGGCAGCACTGAAGCTTTCTTT.

The rearrangement links TRBV5-1 to TRBJ2-3; TRBD2 matches at 8 bases. In germline, CDR1 is SGHRS, CDR2 YFSETQ. After removal of 0 bases from V and 4 bases from J, the junction contained 7 bases not matched to a gene. CDR3 size: 16 residues. The CDR3 here is CASSLAGGAGADTQYF. The CDR3, as DNA: TGCGCCAGCAGCTTGGCCGGGGGGGCCGGGGCAGATACGCAGTATTTT.

This clonotype turned up a few times. The gene calls are TRBV19 and TRBJ2-2; the D is unclear. There are 14 residues in the CDR3. Trimming pared 3 bases from V and 5 bases from J, leaving 10 bases between. The germline gives CDR1 LNHDA, CDR2 SQIVND (reference sequence). CDR3 DNA sequence: TGTGCCAGTAGTATGGCGGCGCGAACCGGGGAGCTGTTTTTT. Translated, it gives CASSMAARTGELFF.

This clonotype was detected only a few times. The chain employs TRBV20-1 and TRBJ2-7, with a tentative D call TRBD1 (5 bases). Per the germline V gene, CDR1 is DFQATT and CDR2 is SNEGSKA (reference sequence). The ends were cut back, 1 base at V and 2 bases at J, with 15 bases in the middle. The CDR3 loop spans 15 amino acids. The CDR3 DNA sequence: TGCAGTGCTAGAGGAACCTGGGGCGGCACCTACGAGCAGTACTTC. As protein: CSARGTWGGTYEQYF.

This clonotype was seen only a few times. The rearrangement uses TRBV9 and TRBJ2-5; TRBD2 might be the D (5 bases). This CDR3 is 15 amino acids long. With 0 bases removed from V and 1 base from J, the gap between germline ends came to 10 bases. Germline V gene data show CDR1 as SGDLS and CDR2 as YYNGEE. CDR3 loop: CASSVVGSVQETQYF. For the CDR3, the DNA is TGTGCCAGCAGCGTAGTTGGTAGCGTCCAAGAGACCCAGTACTTC.

The chain has TRBV6-5 and TRBJ2-1; no reliable D call. Per the germline V gene, CDR1 is MNHEY and CDR2 is SVGAGI. The CDR3 is made up of 13 amino acids. The V and J ends lost 7 bases and 4 bases respectively, with 11 bases between them. The CDR3 DNA sequence: TGTGCCAGCACCACCGGTCTTTACAATGAGCAGTTCTTC. Amino acid sequence: CASTTGLYNEQFF.